A selection of T cell receptor beta chains follows, all from one sample in a study of CD8 T cells in Susac syndrome. Each CDR3 protein gets one entry after TCRdb re-called the immunoSEQ multiplex PCR reads with MiXCR. The sample holds 75,000 to 100,000 distinct CDR3 sequences, 94% seen once. Sample: CD8+ T cells from PBMCs. These receptors originate from a human donor with Susac syndrome. Each CDR3 is given with its conserved first and last residue. Fields, in order: V gene, clone size, J gene, D gene, CDR3 protein, CDR3 DNA. D genes are given only for firm matches. Some rows have no size entry. The others give once, few or many, or a class for an expanded clone.

TRBV3-1	-	TRBJ1-5	-	CASSQDWPGYSNQPQHF	TGTGCCAGCAGCCAAGATTGGCCCGGGTACAGCAATCAGCCCCAGCATTTT
TRBV6-5	-	TRBJ1-1	-	CASSYGQEAFF	TGTGCCAGCAGTTACGGACAGGAAGCTTTCTTT
TRBV27	-	TRBJ2-2	-	CASSSWGEHTGELFF	TGTGCCAGCAGTTCATGGGGGGAACACACCGGGGAGCTGTTTTTT
TRBV29-1	once	TRBJ1-1	-	CSVDGGTAFF	TGCAGCGTTGACGGGGGTACGGCTTTCTTT
TRBV12-3/TRBV12-4	-	TRBJ2-2	TRBD2	CASRPREGSNLGELFF	TGTGCCAGCAGACCCAGGGAGGGGAGCAACCTCGGGGAGCTGTTTTTT
TRBV29-1	-	TRBJ2-3	-	CSVAGAGAADTQYF	TGCAGCGTTGCAGGGGCGGGAGCGGCAGATACGCAGTATTTT
TRBV29-1	-	TRBJ2-7	TRBD2	CSEDPGGASGETGEQYF	TGCAGCGAGGACCCTGGGGGAGCTAGCGGGGAGACGGGCGAGCAGTACTTC
TRBV19	once	TRBJ1-2	-	CASNIPGYDGYTF	TGTGCCAGTAATATACCAGGGTATGATGGCTACACCTTC
TRBV28	-	TRBJ2-6	-	CASSWEISGANVLTF	TGTGCCAGCAGTTGGGAGATCTCTGGGGCCAACGTCCTGACTTTC
TRBV27	few	TRBJ1-1	-	CASSYGQGGNTEAFF	TGTGCCAGCAGCTATGGCCAAGGGGGGAACACTGAAGCTTTCTTT
TRBV24-1	-	TRBJ2-2	-	CATSDSVEAGELFF	TGTGCCACCAGTGATTCAGTGGAGGCCGGGGAGCTGTTTTTT
TRBV30	once	TRBJ1-3	-	CAWSVDSSGNTIYF	TGTGCCTGGAGTGTTGACAGCTCTGGAAACACCATATATTTT
TRBV4-3	-	TRBJ1-2	TRBD1	CASSQEEDRRGYTF	TGCGCCAGCAGCCAAGAAGAGGACAGGCGAGGCTACACCTTC
TRBV30	once	TRBJ2-7	TRBD1	CAWKGQGYEQYF	TGTGCCTGGAAGGGACAGGGGTACGAGCAGTACTTC